The clone carrying this T cell receptor (beta chain) came up a few times. Its antigen is as yet unknown. This entry belongs to a study of early T cells in non-severe SARS-CoV-2 infection. Study-level information: The authors sequenced bulk RNA from unsorted whole blood, leaving chains unpaired.

A single record per CDR3 protein comes from TCRdb applying MiXCR to the 5' RACE reads. Of 70,000 to 95,000 distinct CDR3 sequences listed, approximately 16% are singletons. Broader study findings: VDJdb matches were skewed toward anti-spike CD8 T cell responses.

The receptor comes from an adult who was a healthcare worker with PCR-confirmed SARS-CoV-2 infection or an uninfected control (not recorded which). Sample: whole blood.

CDR3 sequence reads: CASKWTSGPPYEQYF. In nucleotides, the CDR3 is TGTGCCAGCAAATGGACTAGCGGGCCCCCCTACGAGCAGTACTTC. V gene TRBV27 combines with J gene TRBJ2-7; 11 bases line up with TRBD2. V was pared by 7 bases and J by 2 bases, with 7 bases of the junction left unmatched. This CDR3 spans 15 amino acids. The V gene's germline CDR1 is MNHEY and CDR2 SMNVEV (reference sequence).